This T cell receptor (beta chain) was sequenced during a study of blood T cell repertoires in COVID-19 (dated by TCRdb to about 2020). Context from the whole study: Samples from collaborators originated in the United States, Italy and Spain and spanned both the acute and convalescent phases of COVID-19. Where HLA class I and class II types were available, the types were taken from metadata supplied by the sample provider, not from assay-based typing. The prospective study material was composed of cDNA or gDNA derived from T cells, B-cell-depleted T cells, or PBMCs. Nearly every sample came with metadata listing a de-identified subject ID, COVID-19 status, age in years and sex. The samples were drawn from the first 160 participants of the ongoing ImmuneRACE study and from some 1,300 subjects provided by 6 global collaborators. The repertoires were released in a freely available public database intended as a resource for research on the immune response to SARS-CoV-2. Deeply sampled blood TCRbeta repertoires from subjects exposed to, actively infected with, or recovered from COVID-19 were included in the dataset.

On the study overall, not on this receptor specifically: The amount of clinical and demographic metadata varied by source and participant and was provided uncurated.

In the prospective study, participants were about 18 to 90 years old, resided in approximately 25 geographic areas of the United States, and were enrolled through a virtual design. In the prospective study, cohorts were assigned on the basis of participant-reported clinical history obtained from a screening survey and a study questionnaire. Recovered participants in ImmuneRACE Cohort 3 were defined by two consecutive negative NP/OP PCR tests, clearance by a healthcare professional, or resolution of symptoms. In the prospective study, mobile phlebotomists collected whole blood, serum and a nasopharyngeal or oropharyngeal swab from each participant. Participants in the prospective study had the option to provide additional blood draws and questionnaires over an approximately two-month period. Before DNA extraction, blood samples from the prospective study were shipped at room temperature or frozen.

The immunoSEQ Assay, a bias-controlled multiplex PCR, was used to amplify TCRbeta CDR3 regions from genomic DNA. Concerning the study's data processing: Nucleated cell counts per sample were estimated from amplification of reference gene primers within the assay. To quantify the absolute abundance of each unique TCRbeta CDR3 rearrangement, sequence reads were collapsed and filtered. For each sample, productive Simpson clonality was calculated by taking the square root of Simpson's diversity index across productive rearrangements. TCRdb re-hosts the immuneACCESS table, in-frame sequences only. Its copies lack some clones; in the studies checked, an unresolved V gene accounts for under half of them, and the cause for the rest is not known. That table furnishes V, J and clone size, whereas the DNA furnished D and trimming. The sample table records about 130,000 clones; about 80% of these occur just once. The ten largest make up 7% to 10% of the sample.

The CDR3 spans 13 residues, from the cysteine through the phenylalanine. Left in the record is the CDR3 DNA by itself, 39 bases read in frame from the first base. V drops 6 bases and J drops 4 bases, leaving 10 bases in between. CDR1 is given as MGHDK and CDR2 as SYGVNS, both from the germline V gene. For this clone: Its cognate antigen has yet to be identified. No much larger clonotype is one base removed from it; base qualities were not supplied.

Sequencing was carried out using PBMCs or T cells enriched from blood (not recorded which). The receptor chain draws on TRBV25-1 and TRBJ1-5; TRBD1 is a possible D gene, resting on 5 matching bases. This receptor was taken from a man aged 50 to 59 who had recovered from COVID-19. The bases read TGTGCCAGCAGAAAACAGGAAAATCAGCCCCAGCATTTT. It encodes CASRKQENQPQHF. Joined to the reference TRBV25-1 and TRBJ1-5 proteins, this CDR3 gives the full variable domain: EADIYQTPRYLVIGTGKKITLECSQTMGHDKMYWYQQDPGMELHLIHYSYGVNSTEKGDLSSESTVSRIRTEHFPLTLESARPSHTSQYLCASRKQENQPQHFGDGTRLSIL.